This TCR beta chain was documented in a study of Graves' ophthalmopathy and Graves' hyperthyroidism (dated by TCRdb to the late 2010s). Context from the whole study: Peripheral blood samples were taken at the time of initial diagnosis, before any treatment was given. To tell Graves' ophthalmopathy apart from Graves' hyperthyroidism, and to predict which patients would progress to ophthalmopathy, the study relied on TCR beta repertoire signatures. In total, some 130 blood samples were TCR-sequenced: some 40 ophthalmopathy, 75 hyperthyroidism and about 17 hyperthyroidism-to-ophthalmopathy patients. To explore V-J signatures distinguishing ophthalmopathy from hyperthyroidism, a discovery set of under 110 patients (roughly 45 ophthalmopathy, 55 to 60 stable hyperthyroidism) was enrolled. For independent validation, a separate cohort was made up of approximately 19 hyperthyroidism patients plus 17 patients who later progressed from hyperthyroidism to ophthalmopathy. In about six hyperthyroidism patients, the T-cell repertoires found in thyroid tissue were compared with those found in blood. Once sampling was done, hyperthyroidism patients were given methimazole at a starting dose of 30 mg daily, while ophthalmopathy patients were given high-dose intravenous methylprednisolone. Overall results and qualifications from the work: In validation, the model predicted ophthalmopathy progression with over 60% sensitivity and approximately 72% specificity; 12 predicted patients were CT-confirmed with GO in a median of about 6.2 months. In cross-validation, the 13-signature model distinguished ophthalmopathy from stable hyperthyroidism with almost 90% sensitivity and roughly 81% specificity, and in the test set the corresponding values were around 80% and 75%. Most expanded thyroid clonotypes with a frequency above 0.001 also appeared in blood, which suggests that blood repertoires may reflect the immune response in the thyroid. No statistical method was used to set the sample size in advance, and the investigators knew which group each participant was assigned to.

CDR1 WSHSY and CDR2 SAAADI were looked up in the germline V gene. There are 14 amino acids in the CDR3, from cysteine to phenylalanine inclusive. Only CDR3 DNA is held: 42 bases, read in frame from base 1. Trimming costs V 4 bases and J 4 bases, and their ends lie 13 bases apart. TCR beta CDR3 regions were amplified from RNA transcripts for repertoire sequencing. The first round of RT-PCR was done with HTBI primers and the Qiagen OneStep RT-PCR kit, and was followed by a second round of multiplex PCR, then size selection and purification. Libraries were sequenced on an Illumina HiSeq2000 using paired-end 100 bp reads. Per the authors' processing: SOAPnuke was used to process the reads, removing any read that contained adapters or uncalled bases, had a mean Phred below 15, or lacked an exact match to the constant primer or identifier. High-quality paired reads were merged with COPE v1.2.5. Each unique nucleotide sequence was treated as a clonotype, and MiTCR v1.1 was used to align the clonotypes to the IMGT TRB V, D and J references. Analysis was restricted to V-J combinations with a frequency above 0.0001, which covered 98% to 99.2% of repertoires. A TCR clonal expansion and chaos score per V-J combination was defined as the ratio of F50 clonal expansion to chaos observed in the TCRdist matrix. Welch's t-statistics and random forest were used to narrow the features down to around 12 V-J combinations, which were then fed into a naive Bayes classifier. The Morisita-Horn index was used to measure how similar the thyroid and blood repertoires were. Using fastp at Q25 and MiXCR, TCRdb reprocessed the public reads and kept productive beta chains. All rows with the same CDR3 protein become a single entry with the most common DNA and genes. The V and J calls and clone size are TCRdb's, not the authors'. A total of hundreds of thousands of distinct CDR3 sequences appear in this sample, 35% to 45% of them only once. More than 3% of the sample is held by the ten biggest clonotypes.

Patients with ophthalmopathy had moderately to severely active disease, with a Clinical Activity Score of 3 or more, a NOSPECS grade of 4 or more, and a disease duration of less than 3 months. Patients were excluded if they had other autoimmune diseases, uncontrolled infections, pregnancy or lactation. Clinical symptoms, serum thyroxine, TRAb, thyroid ultrasound and orbital computed tomography formed the basis of the diagnosis. PBMCs were isolated from about 9 ml of fresh peripheral blood by Ficoll-Paque density gradient centrifugation. Trizol reagent was used to extract the total RNA, and its quality was then checked on an Agilent 2100 Bioanalyzer. This clonotype was seen many times. There is no known antigen for this receptor. No much larger clonotype is one base removed from it; base qualities were not supplied.

The specimen was peripheral blood. The rearrangement combines TRBV10-2 with TRBJ1-1; TRBD1 is a possible D gene, resting on 6 matching bases. This TCR derives from an adult man with Graves' ophthalmopathy. The DNA reads TGCGCCAGCAGTGTGTCAGGGGAGCTCACTGAAGCTTTCTTT. This sequence encodes CASSVSGELTEAFF.